This entry lists 18 T cell receptor beta chains sequenced from one sample in a study of blood T cell repertoires in COVID-19. Profiled with immunoSEQ multiplex PCR; TCRdb holds only in-frame clones, not every one. The sample carries tens of thousands of clones, more than 85% recorded once. The sequenced sample was peripheral blood. The source is a man in his fifties with active COVID-19.

The chain joins TRBV11-2 to TRBJ1-6; 8 bases line up with TRBD1. CDR1 is SGHAT, CDR2 FQNNGV, per germline. Trimming took 0 bases from V and 11 from J; bases not matched to a gene: 15. The CDR3 totals 18 residues. The CDR3 reads CASSLEVPRTGKVTPLHF. The CDR3 DNA reads as TGTGCCAGCAGCTTAGAGGTCCCCCGGACAGGGAAAGTTACACCCCTCCACTTT. Supplemented by reference TRBV11-2 and TRBJ1-6, the full variable domain reads EAGVAQSPRYKIIEKRQSVAFWCNPISGHATLYWYQQILGQGPKLLIQFQNNGVVDDSQLPKDRFSAERLKGVDSTLKIQPAKLEDSAVYLCASSLEVPRTGKVTPLHFGNGTRLTVT.

The chain uses TRBV7-8 and TRBJ2-1; 8 nucleotides match TRBD2. Germline values: CDR1 SGHVS, CDR2 FQNEAQ. The CDR3 sequence is 19 residues long. J lost 4 bases, V lost 1 base, and 15 bases had no gene match. CDR3: CASSLGLWTSRRRYNEQFF. CDR3 nucleotide sequence: TGTGCCAGCAGCTTAGGTTTATGGACTAGCCGGAGGCGGTACAATGAGCAGTTCTTC.

The chain links TRBV27 to TRBJ2-5, with D perhaps matching TRBD2 (7 bases). The CDR3 covers 15 residues. V was shortened by 2 bases and J by 5 bases, with 15 bases between the two germline ends. Germline CDR1 is MNHEY and CDR2 is SMNVEV (reference sequence). DNA for the CDR3: TGTGCCAGCAGTTTAGGATGGGGGGGGCGGGAGACCCAGTACTTC. Translated, it gives CASSLGWGGRETQYF.

The chain has TRBV3-1 (or the pseudogene TRBV3-2) and TRBJ2-7; D possibly corresponds to TRBD2 (5 bases). Per germline, CDR1 LGHDT and CDR2 YNNKEL (reference sequence). V gave up 0 bases and J gave up 3 bases, with 24 bases separating them. CDR3 length: 19 amino acids. The DNA for the CDR3 is TGTGCCAGCAGCCAAGAGGTCGGGGATCCGCTTCCCCAGATCTACGAGCAGTACTTC. It yields the protein CASSQEVGDPLPQIYEQYF.

The chain has TRBV5-6 and TRBJ1-4; D call uncertain. Germline-derived CDR1 and CDR2 are SGHDT and YYEEEE. Trimming shortened V by 1 base and J by 0 bases, and 13 bases separated the two germline ends. This CDR3 is 17 amino acids long. The CDR3 here is CASSLTARWATNEKLFF. DNA for the CDR3: TGTGCCAGCAGCTTGACAGCTCGATGGGCAACTAATGAAAAACTGTTTTTT.

This clone occurred once. The gene calls are TRBV4-2 and TRBJ2-7, with TRBD2 identical over 7 bases. V lost 1 base, J lost 2 bases, and 5 bases stayed unmatched. The CDR3 covers 15 residues. Looked up from germline, CDR1 is LGHNA and CDR2 is YNFKEQ. The CDR3: CASSQVASGPYEQYF. For the CDR3, the DNA is TGTGCCAGCAGCCAAGTTGCTAGCGGCCCCTACGAGCAGTACTTC.

V is TRBV6-4 and J is TRBJ2-7; TRBD2 matches at 7 bases. Germline loops: CDR1 MRHNA, CDR2 SNTAGT. This CDR3 contains 15 residues. The trim removed 10 bases at V and 6 bases at J, leaving 18 bases unmatched. CDR3 amino acids: CATPLGPAGASEQYF. As DNA, the CDR3 is TGTGCCACTCCTCTGGGTCCGGCGGGAGCCTCCGAGCAGTACTTC.

The chain joins TRBV4-3 to TRBJ1-6, with D possibly matching TRBD1 (5 bases). V lost 1 base and J 5 bases, leaving 12 bases between the germline ends. From germline, CDR1 is LGHNA and CDR2 YSLEER. CDR3 size: 16 residues. The CDR3 DNA follows: TGCGCCAGCAGCCAAGGGGGGAGGGTTAATAATTCACCCCTCCACTTT. Amino acid sequence: CASSQGGRVNNSPLHF.

With respect to this clone: The sample has other DNA sequences that encode this CDR3 too. The genes are TRBV20-1 and TRBJ2-1; D possibly corresponds to TRBD1 (6 bases). The germline V and J ends were trimmed by 2 bases and 10 bases, with 9 bases remaining between them. Germline V lookup: CDR1 DFQATT, CDR2 SNEGSKA (reference sequence). The CDR3 has 11 amino acids. The CDR3 reads CSARQGFEQFF. DNA for the CDR3: TGCAGTGCTAGACAGGGGTTCGAGCAGTTCTTC.

The J gene is TRBJ2-1, the V gene TRBV4-1, with D perhaps matching TRBD1 (6 bases). With 8 bases removed from V and 0 bases from J, the gap between germline ends came to 14 bases. Germline CDR1 and CDR2: MGHRA and YSYEKL. The CDR3 covers 15 residues. Here the CDR3 DNA reads TGCGCCAGCTGCGGACAGATGAGCTCCTACAATGAGCAGTTCTTC. Amino acid sequence: CASCGQMSSYNEQFF.

This chain uses TRBV7-2 with TRBJ2-2, with 9 bases that match TRBD1. The germline V gene has CDR1 SGHTA and CDR2 FQGNSA. V dropped 10 bases and J dropped 5; count of bases not matched to a gene: 5. The CDR3 length is 13 residues. The CDR3 region is CATGTGMTGELFF. DNA of the CDR3: TGTGCCACCGGGACAGGGATGACCGGGGAGCTGTTTTTT.

This clone has more than one count but fewer than ten. As DNA, the CDR3 is TGTGCCAGCAGCCCCCACGCCCCGGGACAAGGCTATGGCTACACCTTC. It encodes CASSPHAPGQGYGYTF. The chain combines TRBV7-2 with TRBJ1-2, with D maybe TRBD1 (6 bases). CDR3 length: 16 amino acids. Germline V gives CDR1 SGHTA, CDR2 FQGNSA. V was clipped by 5 bases and J by 4 bases, with 20 bases between them.

This chain joins TRBV5-4 and TRBJ2-2, with a possible D match to TRBD2 (7 bases). Per the germline V gene, CDR1 is SGHNT and CDR2 is YYREEE (reference sequence). The CDR3 is 18 amino acids. V lost 3 bases and J 1 base, leaving 19 bases between the germline ends. The CDR3 DNA reads TGTGCCAGCAGCTGGGGGGGGGCTCTAGCGGTGAACACCGGGGAGCTGTTTTTT. Protein sequence: CASSWGGALAVNTGELFF.

DNA of the CDR3: TGCGCCAGCAGCCTAGACGGCTACGAGCAGTACTTC. Translated, it gives CASSLDGYEQYF. The J gene is TRBJ2-7, the V gene TRBV5-1; the D is unclear. CDR1 and CDR2 from the germline V gene are SGHRS and YFSETQ. The CDR3 is 12 amino acids. Trimming removed 4 bases from V and 3 bases from J, with 8 bases in between. Based on the CDR3 plus reference TRBV5-1 and TRBJ2-7, the full variable domain is KAGVTQTPRYLIKTRGQQVTLSCSPISGHRSVSWYQQTPGQGLQFLFEYFSETQRNKGNFPGRFSGRQFSNSRSEMNVSTLELGDSALYLCASSLDGYEQYFGPGTRLTVT.

The V and J genes are TRBV7-9 and TRBJ2-1; 8 bases agree with TRBD2. The ends lost 3 bases at V and 4 bases at J; junction bases unmatched: 5. The germline V gene has CDR1 SEHNR and CDR2 FQNEAQ (reference sequence). The CDR3 contains 15 residues. The CDR3 sequence is CASSLGGGPYNEQFF. The CDR3 coding sequence is TGTGCCAGCAGCTTGGGCGGGGGGCCATACAATGAGCAGTTCTTC. The full variable domain, in which reference TRBV7-9 and TRBJ2-1 provide the parts outside the CDR3, is DTGVSQNPRHKITKRGQNVTFRCDPISEHNRLYWYRQTLGQGPEFLTYFQNEAQLEKSRLLSDRFSAERPKGSFSTLEIQRTEQGDSAMYLCASSLGGGPYNEQFFGPGTRLTVL.

This sequence joins TRBV30 and TRBJ2-6; 7 bases line up with TRBD2. Germline-derived CDR1 and CDR2 are GTSNPN and SVGIG (reference sequence). V lost 5 bases and J lost 0; bases outside the gene matches: 4. The CDR3 is 15 residues long. The CDR3: CAWEGGNSGANVLTF. The CDR3 nucleotides read TGTGCCTGGGAGGGAGGGAACTCTGGGGCCAACGTCCTGACTTTC.

This chain links TRBV7-7 with TRBJ2-1; 7 bases map to TRBD1. Germline V gene data show CDR1 as SSHAT and CDR2 as FNYEAQ (reference sequence). The CDR3 sequence is 12 residues long. The V segment lost 5 bases and the J segment 7 bases; nucleotides outside the gene matches: 2. The CDR3 DNA reads TGTGCCAGCAGCCCGACAGGGAATGAGCAGTTCTTC. Amino acid sequence: CASSPTGNEQFF.

The CDR3 sequence is CASSERTGNTGELFF. The CDR3 DNA reads as TGTGCCAGCAGTGAGCGGACAGGGAACACCGGGGAGCTGTTTTTT. The chain couples TRBV25-1 to TRBJ2-2; TRBD1 matches 7 bases. Germline loops: CDR1 MGHDK, CDR2 SYGVNS. The CDR3 is made up of 15 amino acids. The junction had 2 bases not matched to a gene; V was cut back by 3 bases and J by 1 base.